The T cell receptor (beta chain) described here comes from a study of blood T cell repertoires in COVID-19. Study information: Samples came from the United States, Italy and Spain, spanning acute and convalescent COVID-19.

Note on this clone: With a much larger clone just one base away, this may be a read error. Different DNA sequences within this sample yield the same CDR3.

Authors' processing steps: Cell counts per sample came from amplifying reference gene primers. The protocol was immunoSEQ multiplex PCR, while the TCRdb copy is restricted to in-frame clones and leaves out a portion. V and J calls and clone size are given by that table; D and trimming were obtained from the DNA. The data hold over 250,000 clones, with 75% to 90% observed a single time. The clonotype comes from a man over 45 with acute or convalescent COVID-19. The sequencing input was peripheral blood.

In DNA, the CDR3 is TGTGCCAGCAGCTTTGACAGCTCCTACGAGCAGTACTTC. Its protein is CASSFDSSYEQYF. The chain employs TRBV7-9 and TRBJ2-7, with a weak D call TRBD1 (5 bases). Germline V gene data show CDR1 as SEHNR and CDR2 as FQNEAQ (reference sequence). V lost 3 bases, J lost 0 bases, and 6 bases lay in between. The CDR3 totals 13 residues.